This TCR beta chain was observed in a study of shared clonotypes between healthy human individuals. Study as a whole: The people who gave samples were a couple of women and three men aged 18 to 49. Plates per donor: three CD4 naive, three CD4 memory, two CD8 naive, one CD8 memory.

This CDR3 spans 14 amino acids. Between the trimmed V and J ends, which lost 2 bases and 5 bases, there was a span of 10 bases. In germline, CDR1 is WNHNN, CDR2 SYGVQD (reference sequence). Study-wide findings and caveats: Read depth was anticipated to influence clonotype sharing among donors.

For this clone: Its target is not known.

Per the original data handling: Filtering differed, since immunoSEQ gave only junction sequences and no quality scores. Data came from immunoSEQ multiplex PCR; TCRdb stores just in-frame clones and leaves some out. That table gives V, J and clone size, and the DNA gave D and trimming. The table shows 2 million to 2.5 million clones, with 85% to 95% occurring only once. The V and J genes are TRBV10-1 and TRBJ2-1; D remains unclear. The sequenced sample was naive CD4+ T cells from PBMCs. The subset here: CD45RA+ positively selected. This receptor was obtained from a man in his late teens or twenties in good health. Some clones in this sample may be carry-over from other donors' samples. CDR3 nucleotides: TGCGCCAGCAGTGAGGAAGGCTGGAACAATGAGCAGTTCTTC. Its protein is CASSEEGWNNEQFF.